This entry lists 14 T cell receptor beta chains sequenced from one sample in a study of cytomegalovirus exposure and HLA in healthy donors. PCR used 60 Vbeta primers and 13 Jbeta primers. Some clones are missing from TCRdb's copy, which holds only in-frame ones; the method was immunoSEQ multiplex PCR. The sample has about 190,000 clones; 65% to 85% are singletons. The sequenced sample consisted of PBMCs. The receptors shown here come from a man aged 18-30 years in good health and CMV-seronegative.

The chain employs TRBV7-2 and TRBJ2-7, with 9 bases that match TRBD1. Looked up from germline, CDR1 is SGHTA and CDR2 is FQGNSA. The junction had 16 bases not matched to a gene; V was cut back by 5 bases and J by 2 bases. CDR3 size: 18 residues. Here the CDR3 reads CASSSGAFGWDRAYEQYF. In DNA, the CDR3 is TGTGCCAGCAGCAGTGGCGCTTTTGGGTGGGACAGGGCCTACGAGCAGTACTTC. Supplemented by reference TRBV7-2 and TRBJ2-7, the full variable domain reads GAGVSQSPSNKVTEKGKDVELRCDPISGHTALYWYRQSLGQGLEFLIYFQGNSAPDKSGLPSDRFSAERTGGSVSTLTIQRTQQEDSAVYLCASSSGAFGWDRAYEQYFGPGTRLTVT.

This clone was seen only once. In DNA, the CDR3 is TGTGCCAGTAGTACGGGACAGGGGGGTTCTCATGGCTACACCTTC. Its protein product is CASSTGQGGSHGYTF. V usage is TRBV19 and J usage is TRBJ1-2, with 11 bases matching TRBD1. V lost 4 bases to trimming and J lost 6 bases; unmatched junction nucleotides: 7. Germline CDR1 reads LNHDA; CDR2 reads SQIVND (reference sequence). The CDR3 length is 15 residues.

The rearrangement joins TRBV9 to TRBJ1-1; 7 nucleotides match TRBD1. This CDR3 has 16 amino acids. Germline V gene sequence: CDR1 SGDLS, CDR2 YYNGEE. V was pared by 4 bases and J by 3 bases, with 12 bases of the junction left unmatched. The CDR3 region is CASSPATGIGDTEAFF. The CDR3 DNA is TGTGCCAGCAGCCCGGCGACAGGGATTGGGGACACTGAAGCTTTCTTT.

This chain connects TRBV30 to TRBJ2-7, with a tentative D call TRBD1 (5 bases). V lost 5 bases and J 1 base, leaving 15 bases between the germline ends. The length of the CDR3 is 14 residues. Germline V lookup: CDR1 GTSNPN, CDR2 SVGIG (reference sequence). CDR3: CAWQRKGWSYEQYF. The CDR3 coding sequence is TGTGCCTGGCAAAGGAAGGGGTGGTCCTACGAGCAGTACTTC.

This sequence joins TRBV4-1 and TRBJ2-5; 9 bases match TRBD1. J gave up 5 bases and V 4 bases, and 5 bases lay outside the gene matches. The CDR3 totals 14 residues. CDR1 and CDR2 (germline): MGHRA, YSYEKL. The chain's CDR3 is CASSLGQGWETQYF. The CDR3 nucleotides are TGCGCCAGCAGCCTAGGACAGGGGTGGGAGACCCAGTACTTC.

This clone has more than one count but fewer than ten. The rearrangement uses TRBV30 and TRBJ2-7; 8 nucleotides agree with TRBD2. Germline CDR1 reads GTSNPN; CDR2 reads SVGIG (reference sequence). This CDR3 has 14 residues. The V gene end was trimmed by 2 bases and the J gene end by 6 bases; junction bases not matched to a gene: 9. The CDR3 DNA reads as TGTGCCTGGAGTACGGGAGGGACGGAGTCCGAGCAGTACTTC. Amino acid sequence: CAWSTGGTESEQYF.

The chain couples TRBV5-1 to TRBJ1-3; unclear D gene. CDR3 length: 15 residues. V gave up 0 bases and J gave up 0 bases, with 7 bases separating them. Germline V lookup: CDR1 SGHRS, CDR2 YFSETQ. The CDR3 reads CASSLGTPSGNTIYF. CDR3 DNA: TGCGCCAGCAGCTTGGGAACACCCTCTGGAAACACCATATATTTT.

The rearrangement uses TRBV30 and TRBJ2-5, with TRBD1 as a possible D gene (5 bases). The V end was cut by 0 bases, the J end by 4 bases, with 15 bases between. This CDR3 has 15 residues. Looked up from germline, CDR1 is GTSNPN and CDR2 is SVGIG (reference sequence). The CDR3 DNA sequence: TGTGCCTGGAGTGTAGGGGTGGGGTTCGGAGAGACCCAGTACTTC. Amino acid sequence: CAWSVGVGFGETQYF.

This clone occurred once. The chain carries TRBV27 and TRBJ2-3; 7 bases map to TRBD2. With V trimmed by 2 bases and J by 5 bases, 7 bases remained unmatched. The CDR3 runs to 15 residues. Germline loops: CDR1 MNHEY, CDR2 SMNVEV (reference sequence). CDR3 sequence reads: CASSLLADRRDTQYF. The CDR3 DNA is TGTGCCAGCAGTTTACTAGCGGACCGTCGAGATACGCAGTATTTT.

V gene TRBV29-1 combines with J gene TRBJ1-1, with 8 bases lining up with TRBD1. From germline, CDR1 is SQVTM and CDR2 ANQGSEA. The V and J ends lost 4 bases and 5 bases, in that order; junction bases with no gene match: 9. The CDR3 extends over 14 amino acids. CDR3 sequence reads: CSVVSRQGWTEAFF. The CDR3 region has the DNA TGCAGCGTTGTTTCTAGACAGGGGTGGACTGAAGCTTTCTTT.

This rearrangement joins TRBV4-1 to TRBJ1-5, with D possibly matching TRBD1 (5 bases). V lost 0 bases, J lost 4 bases, and 16 bases lay in between. The CDR3 runs 17 residues. Germline V gene data show CDR1 as MGHRA and CDR2 as YSYEKL. CDR3: CASSQDGTPFPNQPQHF. CDR3 nucleotide sequence: TGCGCCAGCAGCCAAGATGGGACTCCCTTTCCAAATCAGCCCCAGCATTTT.

The gene calls are TRBV29-1 and TRBJ2-4; TRBD2 agrees at 14 bases. Germline V gene data show CDR1 as SQVTM and CDR2 as ANQGSEA. V lost 5 bases to trimming and J lost 8 bases; unmatched junction nucleotides: 8. The CDR3 extends over 15 amino acids. The chain's CDR3 is CSVRTGTSGSDIQYF. CDR3 in DNA: TGCAGCGTTCGTACCGGGACTAGCGGGAGTGACATTCAGTACTTC.

The gene calls are TRBV9 and TRBJ1-5; 8 positions match TRBD1. V shed 3 bases, J shed 4 bases, and the junction held 3 bases outside the gene matches. The CDR3 is 14 residues long. From germline, CDR1 is SGDLS and CDR2 YYNGEE. CDR3 in amino acids: CASSGGTGNQPQHF. CDR3 coding DNA: TGTGCCAGCAGCGGGGGGACAGGTAATCAGCCCCAGCATTTT.

This clone was counted a single time. One end of the junction does not line up with germline, which may come from a read error. The V and J genes are TRBV7-9 and TRBJ1-1; 7 bases are a match to TRBD1. CDR3 length equals 16 residues. The germline CDR1 and CDR2 sequences are SEHNR and FQNEAQ (reference sequence). As DNA, the CDR3 is TGTTCCAGCAGCCCCGGAGGGGGCAGGGTGAACACTGAAGCTTTCTTT. Encoded protein: CSSSPGGGRVNTEAFF.